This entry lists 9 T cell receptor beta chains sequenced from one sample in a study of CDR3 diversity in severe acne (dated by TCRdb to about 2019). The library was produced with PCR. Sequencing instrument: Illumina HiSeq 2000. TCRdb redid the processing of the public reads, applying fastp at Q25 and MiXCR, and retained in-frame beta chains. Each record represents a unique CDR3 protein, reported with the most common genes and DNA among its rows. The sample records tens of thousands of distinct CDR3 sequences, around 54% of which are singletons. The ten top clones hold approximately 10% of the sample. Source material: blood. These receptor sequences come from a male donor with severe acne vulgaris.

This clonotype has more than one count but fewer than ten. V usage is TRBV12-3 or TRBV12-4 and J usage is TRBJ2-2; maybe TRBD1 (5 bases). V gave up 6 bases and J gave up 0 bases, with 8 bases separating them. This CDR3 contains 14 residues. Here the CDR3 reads CASSRQPNTGELFF. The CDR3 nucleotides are TGTGCCAGCAGCCGACAGCCGAACACCGGGGAGCTGTTTTTT.

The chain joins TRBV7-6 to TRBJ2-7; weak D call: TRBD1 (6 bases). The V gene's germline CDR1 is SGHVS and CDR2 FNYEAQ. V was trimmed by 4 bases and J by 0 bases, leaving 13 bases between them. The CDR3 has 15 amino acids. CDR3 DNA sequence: TGTGCCAGCAGCTATGAGGCAGGGGCCTCCTACGAGCAGTACTTC. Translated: CASSYEAGASYEQYF. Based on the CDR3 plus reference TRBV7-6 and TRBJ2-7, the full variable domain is GAGVSQSPRYKVTKRGQDVALRCDPISGHVSLYWYRQALGQGPEFLTYFNYEAQQDKSGLPNDRFSAERPEGSISTLTIQRTEQRDSAMYRCASSYEAGASYEQYFGPGTRLTVT.

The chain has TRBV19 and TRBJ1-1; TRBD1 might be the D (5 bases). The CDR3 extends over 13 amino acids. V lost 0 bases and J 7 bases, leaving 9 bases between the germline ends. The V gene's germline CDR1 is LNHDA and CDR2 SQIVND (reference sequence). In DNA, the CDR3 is TGTGCCAGTAGTATAGATCGGGGCGGTGAAGCTTTCTTT. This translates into CASSIDRGGEAFF.

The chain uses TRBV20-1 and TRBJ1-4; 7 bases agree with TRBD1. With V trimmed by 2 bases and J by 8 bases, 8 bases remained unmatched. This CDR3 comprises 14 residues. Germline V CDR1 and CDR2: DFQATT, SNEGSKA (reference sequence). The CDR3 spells CSARPPGGREKLFF. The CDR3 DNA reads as TGCAGTGCTAGACCTCCAGGGGGAAGGGAAAAACTGTTTTTT.

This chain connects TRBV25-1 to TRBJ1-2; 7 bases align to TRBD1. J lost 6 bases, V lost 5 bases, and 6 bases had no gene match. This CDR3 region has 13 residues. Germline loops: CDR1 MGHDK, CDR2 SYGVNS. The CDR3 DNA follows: TGTGCCAGCAGTACCCCGACAGGGCATGGCTACACCTTC. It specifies CASSTPTGHGYTF.

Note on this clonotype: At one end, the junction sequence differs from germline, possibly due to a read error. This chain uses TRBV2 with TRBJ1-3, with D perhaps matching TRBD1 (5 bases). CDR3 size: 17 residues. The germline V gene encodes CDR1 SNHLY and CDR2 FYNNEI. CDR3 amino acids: CASMAGNGHLTGNAIYF. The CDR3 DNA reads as TGTGCCAGCATGGCGGGGAACGGACACTTAACAGGAAACGCCATATATTTT.

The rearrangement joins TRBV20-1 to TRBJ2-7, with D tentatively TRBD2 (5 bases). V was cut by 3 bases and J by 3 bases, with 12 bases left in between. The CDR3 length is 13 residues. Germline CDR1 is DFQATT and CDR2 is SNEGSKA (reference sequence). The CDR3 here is CSASSSEDYEQYF. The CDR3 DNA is TGCAGTGCTAGTTCGTCGGAGGACTACGAGCAGTACTTC.

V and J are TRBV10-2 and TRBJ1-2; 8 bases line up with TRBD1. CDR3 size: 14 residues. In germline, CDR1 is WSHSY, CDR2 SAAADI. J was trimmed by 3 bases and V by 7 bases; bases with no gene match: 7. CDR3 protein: CASNGQGADYGYTF. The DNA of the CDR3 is TGCGCCAGCAATGGACAGGGCGCCGACTATGGCTACACCTTC.

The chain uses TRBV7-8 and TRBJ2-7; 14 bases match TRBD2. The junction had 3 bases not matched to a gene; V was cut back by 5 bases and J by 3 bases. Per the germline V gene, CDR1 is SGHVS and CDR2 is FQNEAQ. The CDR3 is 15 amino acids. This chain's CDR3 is CASSEGLAGVYEQYF. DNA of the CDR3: TGTGCCAGCAGCGAGGGACTAGCGGGGGTCTACGAGCAGTACTTC.